These 30 T cell receptor beta chains share one sample of origin, sequenced in a study of blood T cells in healthy people across ages. Using a J-beta primer mix together with a sample-barcoded 5' primer, a second PCR was run for 7 to 11 cycles. TCRdb reprocessed the 5' RACE reads with MiXCR, giving one entry per CDR3 protein. The repertoire holds around 780,000 distinct CDR3 sequences, with approximately 53% as singletons. Sequenced material: blood. These receptors were collected from a man aged 40-49 years in good health.

The chain couples TRBV3-1 to TRBJ1-1; D may be TRBD1 (6 bases). V was shortened by 0 bases and J by 10 bases, with 12 bases between the two germline ends. Germline lookup yields CDR1 LGHDT and CDR2 YNNKEL (reference sequence). This CDR3 has 13 amino acids. The CDR3 coding sequence is TGTGCCAGCAGCCAAGAAAGGGGGGGGAGAGCTTTCTTT. It codes for CASSQERGGRAFF.

This sequence joins TRBV20-1 and TRBJ2-1; D call uncertain. Germline assignment: CDR1 DFQATT and CDR2 SNEGSKA (reference sequence). This CDR3 has 11 amino acids. In DNA form, the CDR3 reads TGCATGGGCGCGAGTCCAAATGAGCAGTTCTTC. It codes for CMGASPNEQFF.

The chain has TRBV11-2 and TRBJ2-5; 7 nucleotides align to TRBD1. Germline V gene data show CDR1 as SGHAT and CDR2 as FQNNGV. The ends lost 1 base at V and 7 bases at J; junction bases unmatched: 12. This CDR3 comprises 16 residues. The CDR3 DNA reads as TGTGCCAGCAGCTTAGCGGTTACAGGGGCGTCCCGGACCCAGTACTTC. Protein: CASSLAVTGASRTQYF. The variable domain in full, completed from reference TRBV11-2 and TRBJ2-5, reads EAGVAQSPRYKIIEKRQSVAFWCNPISGHATLYWYQQILGQGPKLLIQFQNNGVVDDSQLPKDRFSAERLKGVDSTLKIQPAKLEDSAVYLCASSLAVTGASRTQYFGPGTRLLVL.

The V gene is TRBV7-9, the J gene TRBJ1-6, with D perhaps TRBD1 (6 bases). This CDR3 spans 15 amino acids. Germline V gene lookup returns CDR1 SEHNR and CDR2 FQNEAQ (reference sequence). With 3 bases removed from V and 9 bases from J, the gap between germline ends came to 15 bases. Here the CDR3 reads CASSFIAGEASPLHF. The CDR3 nucleotides read TGTGCCAGCAGCTTTATTGCAGGGGAGGCTTCACCCCTCCACTTT.

The chain employs TRBV3-1 and TRBJ2-5, with TRBD2 as a possible D gene (6 bases). The end of the DNA aligns better with TRBJ2-7, so the J call may be wrong. The CDR3 spans 13 residues. Germline-derived CDR1 and CDR2 are LGHDT and YNNKEL (reference sequence). The CDR3 bases are TGTGCCAGCGGGGGGACTGGGACCTACGAGCAGTACTTC. Translated, it gives CASGGTGTYEQYF.

This clonotype was found a few times. The chain has TRBV20-1 and TRBJ2-1; 8 bases fit TRBD2. Germline CDR1 DFQATT, CDR2 SNEGSKA (reference sequence). Losses at the gene ends were 6 bases for V and 15 bases for J; bases not matched to a gene: 10. The CDR3 runs 11 residues. The CDR3 is CSASSSGVWFF. The CDR3 nucleotides read TGCAGTGCAAGCAGTAGCGGGGTATGGTTCTTC.

In this sample, this clonotype turned up once. V usage is TRBV25-1 and J usage is TRBJ2-3; 7 nucleotides agree with TRBD2. V dropped 5 bases and J dropped 0; count of bases not matched to a gene: 8. Germline loops: CDR1 MGHDK, CDR2 SYGVNS. The CDR3 is made up of 16 amino acids. DNA of the CDR3: TGTGCCAGCAGTCAGGCTAGCGGAATTAGCACAGATACGCAGTATTTT. The encoded protein is CASSQASGISTDTQYF. Combining the CDR3 with reference TRBV25-1 and TRBJ2-3 gives the whole variable domain EADIYQTPRYLVIGTGKKITLECSQTMGHDKMYWYQQDPGMELHLIHYSYGVNSTEKGDLSSESTVSRIRTEHFPLTLESARPSHTSQYLCASSQASGISTDTQYFGPGTRLTVL.

The gene calls are TRBV7-2 and TRBJ1-2; D possibly corresponds to TRBD1 (6 bases). This CDR3 has 15 amino acids. Per the germline V gene, CDR1 is SGHTA and CDR2 is FQGNSA. The V end was cut by 5 bases, the J end by 0 bases, with 13 bases between. The chain's CDR3 is CASSEGRQANYGYTF. The CDR3 coding sequence is TGTGCCAGCAGCGAAGGGAGACAGGCTAACTATGGCTACACCTTC.

The rearrangement joins TRBV29-1 to TRBJ2-7; D tentatively reads TRBD1 or TRBD2 (6 bases each). This CDR3 is 14 amino acids long. Germline loops: CDR1 SQVTM, CDR2 ANQGSEA. V gave up 3 bases and J gave up 2 bases, with 14 bases separating them. CDR3 loop: CSVDGGTTTYEQYF. CDR3 coding DNA: TGCAGCGTTGATGGGGGGACAACCACCTACGAGCAGTACTTC.

The V gene is TRBV7-2, the J gene TRBJ2-3, with 9 bases fitting TRBD2. Unmatched junction bases numbered 3, after V lost 2 bases and J lost 0 bases. The CDR3 totals 16 residues. Germline V gene lookup returns CDR1 SGHTA and CDR2 FQGNSA. In DNA, the CDR3 is TGTGCCAGCAGCTTAAGACTAGCGGAGAGCACAGATACGCAGTATTTT. It codes for CASSLRLAESTDTQYF.

This clonotype was seen more than once but under ten times. The chain couples TRBV20-1 to TRBJ2-7; D gene unclear. Looked up from germline, CDR1 is DFQATT and CDR2 is SNEGSKA (reference sequence). This CDR3 spans 12 amino acids. Trimming cost V 6 bases and J 3 bases, with 12 bases left between them. CDR3 in amino acids: CSASRDRYEQYF. CDR3 bases: TGCAGTGCATCCCGAGATCGCTACGAGCAGTACTTC.

The chain joins TRBV5-1 to TRBJ2-2; D is perhaps TRBD2 (6 bases). Germline-derived CDR1 and CDR2 are SGHRS and YFSETQ. With 0 bases removed from V and 5 bases from J, the gap between germline ends came to 11 bases. The CDR3 runs 15 residues. Here the CDR3 DNA reads TGCGCCAGCAGCTTGGTGGGACTTAGAACCGGGGAGCTGTTTTTT. As protein: CASSLVGLRTGELFF.

The chain is built from TRBV20-1 and TRBJ2-5, with D unresolved. The CDR3 has 13 amino acids. Per germline, CDR1 DFQATT and CDR2 SNEGSKA (reference sequence). Deletions cut 0 bases from V and 3 bases from J, with 8 bases between. The CDR3 nucleotides are TGCAGTGCTAGAGACGCACAGAAAGAGACCCAGTACTTC. Protein: CSARDAQKETQYF.

J is TRBJ2-3 and V is TRBV12-3 or TRBV12-4, with 14 nucleotides matching TRBD2. The CDR3 extends over 18 amino acids. V shed 5 bases and J 0 bases; nucleotides not matched to a gene: 7. CDR3 in DNA: TGTGCCAGCAGTCCCTGGACTAGCGGGGGGACGAGCACAGATACGCAGTATTTT. Translating gives CASSPWTSGGTSTDTQYF.

This chain connects TRBV9 to TRBJ2-3, with TRBD2 matching 8 bases. The CDR3 spans 16 residues. The germline CDR1 and CDR2 sequences are SGDLS and YYNGEE. J lost 3 bases, V lost 4 bases, and 10 bases had no gene match. The chain's CDR3 is CASSSTGGQTTDTQYF. DNA of the CDR3: TGTGCCAGCAGCTCTACGGGGGGGCAAACGACAGATACGCAGTATTTT. Together with reference TRBV9 and TRBJ2-3, the CDR3 gives the full variable domain: DSGVTQTPKHLITATGQRVTLRCSPRSGDLSVYWYQQSLDQGLQFLIQYYNGEERAKGNILERFSAQQFPDLHSELNLSSLELGDSALYFCASSSTGGQTTDTQYFGPGTRLTVL.

The J gene is TRBJ1-4, the V gene TRBV7-9; 9 bases are a match to TRBD1. CDR3 length equals 17 residues. Germline V gene lookup returns CDR1 SEHNR and CDR2 FQNEAQ (reference sequence). Trimming took 4 bases from V and 7 from J; bases not matched to a gene: 13. CDR3 DNA sequence: TGTGCCAGCAGCTCCCAGACCACCCGGGACAGGGCTGAAAAACTGTTTTTT. The encoded protein is CASSSQTTRDRAEKLFF.

The J gene is TRBJ2-3, the V gene TRBV28, with a weak D call TRBD1 (6 bases). The CDR3 totals 17 residues. CDR1 and CDR2 (germline): MDHEN, SYDVKM. The V and J ends lost 5 bases and 4 bases respectively, with 22 bases between them. This chain's CDR3 is CASSLSGTPIFADTQYF. The CDR3 bases are TGTGCCAGCAGTCTCTCCGGGACACCCATCTTTGCAGATACGCAGTATTTT.

The rearrangement links TRBV5-1 to TRBJ2-3; 11 bases are shared with TRBD1. This CDR3 contains 15 residues. Trimming took 4 bases from V and 4 from J; bases not matched to a gene: 5. Per the germline V gene, CDR1 is SGHRS and CDR2 is YFSETQ. CDR3 sequence: CASSLRTGGSDTQYF. The CDR3 DNA is TGCGCCAGCAGCCTCAGGACAGGGGGCTCAGATACGCAGTATTTT.

This clonotype was observed at least ten times. J is TRBJ2-1 and V is TRBV6-5; 7 bases line up with TRBD2. The CDR3 extends over 13 amino acids. With V trimmed by 9 bases and J by 4 bases, 6 bases remained unmatched. Per the germline V gene, CDR1 is MNHEY and CDR2 is SVGAGI. The CDR3 DNA is TGTGCCAGTGGGGAGGGGAATTACAATGAGCAGTTCTTC. It encodes CASGEGNYNEQFF.

This clonotype has only a few counts. The V call is TRBV7-4, the J call TRBJ2-7; 8 bases agree with TRBD1. The CDR3 runs 15 residues. V lost 6 bases to trimming and J lost 0 bases; unmatched junction nucleotides: 7. CDR1 is SGHVT, CDR2 SQSDAQ, per germline. In DNA, the CDR3 is TGTGCCAGCAGTTATGACAGGGGCAGCTCCTACGAGCAGTACTTC. This sequence encodes CASSYDRGSSYEQYF.

The chain is built from TRBV7-9 and TRBJ2-7; perhaps D is TRBD1 or TRBD2 (5 bases each). The DNA end is a closer match to TRBJ2-5, so the J assignment may be wrong. CDR1 is SEHNR and CDR2 is FQNEAQ in the germline V gene (reference sequence). The CDR3 covers 13 residues. CDR3 sequence reads: CASSFMGTETQYF. Here the CDR3 DNA reads TGTGCCAGCAGCTTCATGGGGACGGAGACCCAGTACTTC.

The V gene is TRBV27, the J gene TRBJ1-2; 8 bases are shared with TRBD1. The trim removed 6 bases at V and 4 bases at J, leaving 4 bases unmatched. The CDR3 sequence is 13 residues long. Germline CDR1 and CDR2: MNHEY and SMNVEV (reference sequence). CDR3 bases: TGTGCCAGCAGCGAGACAGGGGCCTATGGCTACACCTTC. Translating it yields CASSETGAYGYTF.

In this sample, this clonotype turned up a few times. J is TRBJ2-5 and V is TRBV20-1, with 7 bases aligning to TRBD2. CDR3 size: 14 residues. Germline CDR1 DFQATT, CDR2 SNEGSKA (reference sequence). Trimming cost V 6 bases and J 3 bases; bases outside gene matches: 10. CDR3 coding DNA: TGCAGTGCCCCGAAGCCGGGGGGAGAAGAGACCCAGTACTTC. Translated, it gives CSAPKPGGEETQYF.

This clonotype occurred a few times. The rearrangement joins TRBV10-3 to TRBJ2-7; tentatively, D is TRBD2 (5 bases). V was clipped by 3 bases and J by 0 bases, with 12 bases between them. Per the germline V gene, CDR1 is ENHRY and CDR2 is SYGVKD. This CDR3 region has 15 residues. The CDR3 bases are TGTGCCATCAGTGAAGGACTCCTTACCTCCTACGAGCAGTACTTC. Amino acids: CAISEGLLTSYEQYF.

The rearrangement links TRBV6-1 to TRBJ1-2, with 8 bases identical to TRBD1. Trimming took 5 bases from V and 2 from J; bases not matched to a gene: 13. CDR1 is MNHNS and CDR2 is SASEGT in the germline V gene. The length of the CDR3 is 17 residues. The CDR3 spells CASSRTRGQGLNYGYTF. The CDR3, as DNA: TGTGCCAGCAGTAGAACTAGAGGACAGGGCCTAAACTATGGCTACACCTTC.

This clonotype was observed a handful of times. CDR3 coding DNA: TGCAGTGGGGGAGGACTAGCGGGAAGATGGAACAATGAGCAGTTCTTC. It translates to CSGGGLAGRWNNEQFF. V is TRBV20-1 and J is TRBJ2-1, with 12 bases lining up with TRBD2. The CDR3 loop spans 16 amino acids. CDR1 is DFQATT, CDR2 SNEGSKA, per germline (reference sequence). V was pared by 7 bases and J by 5 bases, with 12 bases of the junction left unmatched.

This clonotype came up a few times. The chain recombines TRBV29-1 with TRBJ2-1; D gene uncertain. This CDR3 is built from 15 residues. Deletions cut 0 bases from V and 2 bases from J, with 11 bases between. Germline CDR1 reads SQVTM; CDR2 reads ANQGSEA. CDR3 sequence reads: CSVEDLSRPYNEQFF. The CDR3 DNA reads as TGCAGCGTTGAAGATCTCAGCCGGCCCTACAATGAGCAGTTCTTC.

V is TRBV7-9 and J is TRBJ2-7, with D possibly being TRBD1 (6 bases). The J call may be wrong; the DNA end is better matched by TRBJ2-5. The CDR3 is 12 residues long. Germline lookup yields CDR1 SEHNR and CDR2 FQNEAQ (reference sequence). CDR3 in DNA: TGTGCCAGCAGCTGGACAGTAGGGACCCAGTACTTC. Protein sequence: CASSWTVGTQYF.

This chain connects TRBV7-9 to TRBJ2-1; 9 nucleotides agree with TRBD1. V lost 2 bases, J lost 7 bases, and 9 bases stayed unmatched. The CDR3 is 16 residues long. The V gene's germline CDR1 is SEHNR and CDR2 FQNEAQ (reference sequence). The CDR3 loop is CASSLMDRGFRNEQFF. CDR3 DNA sequence: TGTGCCAGCAGCTTAATGGACAGGGGATTCCGGAATGAGCAGTTCTTC.

The rearrangement links TRBV7-4 to TRBJ2-5; D might be TRBD1 (5 bases). Trimming cost V 6 bases and J 4 bases, with 12 bases left between them. The CDR3 is 13 amino acids. Germline V lookup: CDR1 SGHVT, CDR2 SQSDAQ. CDR3 region: CASRAGSSETQYF. In DNA form, the CDR3 reads TGTGCCAGCAGGGCAGGGTCTTCAGAGACCCAGTACTTC.